The rows below give T cell receptor beta chains drawn from one sample of a study of blood T cell repertoires in COVID-19. The repertoire was sequenced with immunoSEQ multiplex PCR; TCRdb's copy has only in-frame clones and lacks some. The sample consists of 380,000 or so clones, around 87% of them appearing once. Sequencing was performed on PBMCs or T cells enriched from blood (not recorded which). These TCRs come from a young man who had recovered from COVID-19. The CDR3 runs from the conserved cysteine through the conserved F or W. D genes are given only for firm matches.

TGTGCCAGCAGCAATAGACAGGGATCCTACGAGCAGTACTTC	CASSNRQGSYEQYF	TRBD1	14	TRBV5-4	TRBJ2-7
TGTGCCACTGTGACAGGGTTCGGAAACACCATATATTTT	CATVTGFGNTIYF	TRBD1	13	TRBV6-5	TRBJ1-3
TGTGCCAGCAGCTTGGCCACGACAGGGCAGGGTGGCTACACCTTC	CASSLATTGQGGYTF	TRBD1	15	TRBV5-6	TRBJ1-2
TGTGCCAGCAGTTACGACAGGGCTGCTAGAGGCTACACCTTC	CASSYDRAARGYTF	TRBD1	14	TRBV6-2/TRBV6-3	TRBJ1-2
TGTGCCAGCAGCCAAGCAAACGGTGTTAACTATGGCTACACCTTC	CASSQANGVNYGYTF	NA	15	TRBV3-1/TRBV3-2	TRBJ1-2
TGTGCCAGCAGGTCGGGGGTTAACACTGAAGCTTTCTTT	CASRSGVNTEAFF	NA	13	TRBV7-2	TRBJ1-1
TGTGCCAGTACCGATAAACAGGGCTTTTCACCCCTCCACTTT	CASTDKQGFSPLHF	NA	14	TRBV19	TRBJ1-6
TGTGCCAGCAGCTCTACGAATAATAAAGACTACGAGCAGTACTTC	CASSSTNNKDYEQYF	NA	15	TRBV9	TRBJ2-7
TGTGCCAGCAGCTGGGGGACAGGGGTCGAGCAGTTCTTC	CASSWGTGVEQFF	TRBD1	13	TRBV7-7	TRBJ2-1
TGTGCCAGCAGTTACCGCCCGGGGGGCGAGCAGTACTTC	CASSYRPGGEQYF	TRBD2	13	TRBV6-2/TRBV6-3	TRBJ2-7